Below are 17 T cell receptor beta chains sequenced from a single sample in a study of neurological immune-mediated disorders. TCRdb analysed the 5' RACE reads with MiXCR anew, one entry per CDR3 protein. The sample includes more than 35,000 distinct CDR3 sequences, about 6% of them seen just once. What was sequenced was CD4+ T cells from blood. The receptors were sampled from a middle-aged woman in good health.

This clonotype was detected only a few times. The chain carries TRBV2 and TRBJ2-7, with D possibly being TRBD1 (6 bases). The CDR3 loop spans 14 amino acids. CDR1 is SNHLY and CDR2 is FYNNEI in the germline V gene. V dropped 4 bases and J dropped 3 bases, with 13 bases sitting between them. Here the CDR3 reads CASSAQGAYYEQYF. Written as DNA, the CDR3 is TGTGCCAGCAGTGCACAGGGAGCCTACTACGAGCAGTACTTC.

This clonotype was recorded many times. The rearrangement links TRBV2 to TRBJ2-3, with a tentative D call TRBD2 (5 bases). V lost 8 bases and J lost 3, with 15 bases in between. The CDR3 loop spans 14 amino acids. The germline V gene encodes CDR1 SNHLY and CDR2 FYNNEI. CDR3 loop: CASRGGVRTDTQYF. For the CDR3, the DNA is TGTGCCAGCCGGGGTGGTGTGAGGACAGATACGCAGTATTTT.

This clonotype appeared many times. The chain employs TRBV2 and TRBJ2-1, with TRBD2 identical over 8 bases. Germline lookup yields CDR1 SNHLY and CDR2 FYNNEI. The CDR3 length is 14 residues. The ends lost 6 bases at V and 5 bases at J; junction bases unmatched: 6. The CDR3 DNA follows: TGTGCCAGCAGGTCTGGAGCGGGGGACAATGAGCAGTTCTTC. It encodes CASRSGAGDNEQFF.

Many counts were recorded for this clonotype. The CDR3 bases are TGTGCCAGCGGAAGAACAGGGAACACTGAAGCTTTCTTT. Protein: CASGRTGNTEAFF. The chain recombines TRBV6-5 with TRBJ1-1; maybe TRBD1 (5 bases). Trimming took 8 bases from V and 1 from J, leaving 11 bases between them. CDR1 MNHEY and CDR2 SVGAGI come from the germline V gene. The CDR3 runs to 13 residues.

This clonotype has ten or more counts. The J gene is TRBJ2-2, the V gene TRBV6-5; D gene uncertain. The length of the CDR3 is 18 residues. V lost 6 bases and J 1 base, leaving 21 bases between the germline ends. Germline V lookup: CDR1 MNHEY, CDR2 SVGAGI. As DNA, the CDR3 is TGTGCCAGCAGCCATCCTACGCAGGAGCCATGGAACACCGGGGAGCTGTTTTTT. This codes for CASSHPTQEPWNTGELFF.

Ten or more counts support this clonotype. This chain joins TRBV5-1 and TRBJ1-1, with 8 bases identical to TRBD1. Per germline, CDR1 SGHRS and CDR2 YFSETQ. There are 15 residues in the CDR3. V was pared by 6 bases and J by 3 bases, with 10 bases of the junction left unmatched. The CDR3 nucleotides are TGCGCCAGCAAGTCACAGGGGGTGAGAGACACTGAAGCTTTCTTT. It specifies CASKSQGVRDTEAFF.

There are many counts of this clonotype. J is TRBJ2-7 and V is TRBV20-1; maybe TRBD1 (5 bases). The germline V gene encodes CDR1 DFQATT and CDR2 SNEGSKA (reference sequence). Trimming removed 5 bases at V and 5 bases at J, with 19 bases between. This CDR3 has 14 residues. This CDR3 reads CSARRPTTGDEQYF. In DNA form, the CDR3 reads TGCAGTGCTCGCCGCCCCACTACAGGCGACGAGCAGTACTTC.

The rearrangement links TRBV6-1 to TRBJ2-2; the D call may be TRBD1 or TRBD2 (6 bases each). With 2 bases removed from V and 3 bases from J, the gap between germline ends came to 19 bases. The CDR3 runs 18 residues. Germline lookup yields CDR1 MNHNS and CDR2 SASEGT. This CDR3 reads CASSERVEGGVYTGELFF. CDR3 DNA sequence: TGTGCCAGCAGTGAACGGGTGGAGGGGGGAGTGTACACCGGGGAGCTGTTTTTT.

Ten or more counts support this clonotype. The chain employs TRBV2 and TRBJ1-5; D may be TRBD1 (6 bases). The CDR3 has 14 residues. The V end lost 1 base, the J end lost 6 bases, and 10 bases lay between the germline ends. Per the germline V gene, CDR1 is SNHLY and CDR2 is FYNNEI. The CDR3 bases are TGTGCCAGCAGTGAAGAGGGGGTATTTCAGCCCCAGCATTTT. This codes for CASSEEGVFQPQHF.

This clonotype was detected ten times or more. The J gene is TRBJ2-7, the V gene TRBV5-1, with 7 bases matching TRBD2. With V trimmed by 2 bases and J by 4 bases, 12 bases remained unmatched. The CDR3 totals 16 residues. The V gene's germline CDR1 is SGHRS and CDR2 YFSETQ. The CDR3 coding sequence is TGCGCCAGCAGCTTCCTAGCGGAAACTAGACCTTACGAGCAGTACTTC. Protein product: CASSFLAETRPYEQYF.

At least ten counts were recorded for this clonotype. This rearrangement joins TRBV6-6 to TRBJ2-7, with D hard to call. The CDR3 length is 12 residues. V lost 6 bases, J lost 2 bases, and 8 bases lay in between. CDR1 is MNHNY, CDR2 SVGAGI, per germline (reference sequence). The chain's CDR3 is CASSRRPYEQYF. Written as DNA, the CDR3 is TGTGCCAGCAGCCGCCGGCCCTACGAGCAGTACTTC.

This clonotype was counted many times. J is TRBJ1-2 and V is TRBV12-3 or TRBV12-4; 7 bases align to TRBD1. After removal of 2 bases from V and 8 bases from J, the junction contained 8 bases not matched to a gene. The CDR3 extends over 14 amino acids. The CDR3 bases are TGTGCCAGCAGTTTACGGAAGGGGGCGGGCGGCTACACCTTC. The encoded protein is CASSLRKGAGGYTF.

There are many counts of this clonotype. V is TRBV7-2 and J is TRBJ2-5, with D possibly TRBD2 on 7 matching bases. The V end lost 2 bases, the J end lost 5 bases, and 12 bases lay between the germline ends. The length of the CDR3 is 14 residues. The germline V gene encodes CDR1 SGHTA and CDR2 FQGNSA. The DNA of the CDR3 is TGTGCCAGCAGCTTATCGGGGGGCCGGGAGACCCAGTACTTC. Its protein is CASSLSGGRETQYF.

This clonotype was detected many times. This chain links TRBV5-1 with TRBJ1-5, with D perhaps TRBD1 (6 bases). Trimming left V 4 bases short and J 3 bases short, with 14 bases between. Germline V lookup: CDR1 SGHRS, CDR2 YFSETQ. This CDR3 is built from 15 residues. The CDR3 DNA sequence: TGCGCCAGCAGCCCGGACAGCCCTAACAATCAGCCCCAGCATTTT. Amino acids: CASSPDSPNNQPQHF.

This clonotype occurred many times. The chain carries TRBV5-1 and TRBJ2-7, with 7 nucleotides matching TRBD1. This CDR3 has 15 residues. V gave up 4 bases and J gave up 4 bases; unmatched junction bases: 11. Germline CDR1 reads SGHRS; CDR2 reads YFSETQ. DNA of the CDR3: TGCGCCAGCAGCCTGGGACAGATACCAGCTTACGAGCAGTACTTC. Translated, it gives CASSLGQIPAYEQYF.

This clonotype was detected ten times or more. The V and J genes are TRBV20-1 and TRBJ1-1; a possible D gene is TRBD1 (5 bases). In germline, CDR1 is DFQATT, CDR2 SNEGSKA (reference sequence). CDR3 length equals 13 residues. V was trimmed by 6 bases and J by 0 bases, leaving 11 bases between them. The CDR3, as DNA: TGCAGTGCGGGCCGACAGATGAACACTGAAGCTTTCTTT. Translation gives CSAGRQMNTEAFF.

This clonotype was counted ten times or more. V is TRBV20-1 and J is TRBJ1-2; D remains ambiguous. V was pared by 4 bases and J by 1 base, with 13 bases between. The CDR3 is made up of 14 amino acids. CDR1 is DFQATT and CDR2 is SNEGSKA in the germline V gene (reference sequence). CDR3 sequence: CSATTQPLNYGYTF. Here the CDR3 DNA reads TGCAGTGCTACGACACAGCCGCTTAACTATGGCTACACCTTC.